Below, 13 T cell receptor beta chains from the same sample are listed, as sequenced in a study of T cells after yellow fever vaccination. TCRdb reanalysed the 5' RACE reads using MiXCR and keeps one entry per CDR3 protein. In the table there are just under 600,000 distinct CDR3 sequences, around an eighth of which are singletons. The source was PBMCs, collected on the day of the yellow fever booster vaccination. These receptors came from a man aged 25 to 45 who received the YFV17D yellow fever vaccine.

The rearrangement links TRBV6-2 or TRBV6-3 to TRBJ1-2, with TRBD1 identical over 7 bases. The CDR3 runs to 12 residues. V trimming: 11 bases; J trimming: 6 bases; junction bases outside the gene matches: 9. CDR1 is MNHEY, CDR2 SVGEGT, per germline. DNA for the CDR3: TGTGCCGGAGGACAGGCCACAAATGGCTACACCTTC. Translated: CAGGQATNGYTF.

This chain links TRBV3-1 with TRBJ2-7; 9 nucleotides align to TRBD2. Germline lookup yields CDR1 LGHDT and CDR2 YNNKEL (reference sequence). The V and J ends lost 4 bases and 6 bases, in that order; junction bases with no gene match: 7. The length of the CDR3 is 14 residues. This CDR3 is CASSLSGRFSEQYF. In DNA form, the CDR3 reads TGTGCCAGCAGCCTAAGCGGGAGGTTTTCCGAGCAGTACTTC.

This clonotype was found a few times. The V call is TRBV11-1, the J call TRBJ2-3; 7 nucleotides agree with TRBD1. The CDR3 sequence is 19 residues long. After removal of 3 bases from V and 3 bases from J, the junction contained 18 bases not matched to a gene. Germline V lookup: CDR1 SGHAT, CDR2 FQDESV (reference sequence). The CDR3 region has the DNA TGTGCCAGCAGCTTCCCCCCGCAGGGGGTCACGCGATTGACAGATACGCAGTATTTT. Its translation: CASSFPPQGVTRLTDTQYF.

The chain joins TRBV5-1 to TRBJ2-3, with 11 bases identical to TRBD2. Germline trimming cut 2 bases from V and 0 bases from J; bases unmatched to any gene: 5. CDR1 and CDR2 (germline): SGHRS, YFSETQ. The CDR3 sequence is 17 residues long. As DNA, the CDR3 is TGCGCCAGCAGCTTCAGACTAGCGGGAACTAGCACAGATACGCAGTATTTT. It specifies CASSFRLAGTSTDTQYF.

This chain connects TRBV27 to TRBJ2-2; 10 bases line up with TRBD1. The CDR3 has 16 residues. Germline loops: CDR1 MNHEY, CDR2 SMNVEV (reference sequence). The junction had 8 bases not matched to a gene; V was cut back by 7 bases and J by 3 bases. CDR3 sequence reads: CASTHDRGHDTGELFF. In nucleotides, the CDR3 is TGTGCCAGCACCCATGACAGGGGGCACGACACCGGGGAGCTGTTTTTT.

This clonotype was counted a few times. The chain couples TRBV24-1 to TRBJ2-1; no firm D call. Germline V lookup: CDR1 KGHDR, CDR2 SFDVKD. The CDR3 is 12 residues long. With 2 bases removed from V and 6 bases from J, the gap between germline ends came to 4 bases. Here the CDR3 reads CATSDYPNEQFF. The CDR3 coding sequence is TGTGCCACCAGTGATTATCCCAATGAGCAGTTCTTC.

The rearrangement joins TRBV21-1 to TRBJ2-7; TRBD1 is the table's D call, not checked against the DNA. TRBV21-1 is annotated as a pseudogene. This CDR3 comprises 13 residues. The chain's CDR3 is CASSSRDIYEQYF. CDR3 nucleotides: TGTGCCAGCAGCTCCCGGGACATCTACGAGCAGTACTTC.

This clonotype was detected only a few times. The chain carries TRBV7-2 and TRBJ2-6; possibly TRBD2 for D (6 bases). The CDR3 extends over 15 amino acids. Deletions cut 6 bases from V and 0 bases from J, with 9 bases between. Germline CDR1 reads SGHTA; CDR2 reads FQGNSA. Here the CDR3 DNA reads TGTGCCAGCAGGGGCGGGGTCTCTGGGGCCAACGTCCTGACTTTC. Its protein product is CASRGGVSGANVLTF. Full variable domain (outside the CDR3, taken from reference TRBV7-2 and TRBJ2-6): GAGVSQSPSNKVTEKGKDVELRCDPISGHTALYWYRQSLGQGLEFLIYFQGNSAPDKSGLPSDRFSAERTGGSVSTLTIQRTQQEDSAVYLCASRGGVSGANVLTFGAGSRLTVL.

The rearrangement links TRBV4-3 to TRBJ2-3; 9 nucleotides agree with TRBD1. Germline trimming cut 0 bases from V and 3 bases from J; bases unmatched to any gene: 10. Germline-derived CDR1 and CDR2 are LGHNA and YSLEER. This CDR3 region has 18 residues. Here the CDR3 reads CASSQEILTGGRTDTQYF. In nucleotides, the CDR3 is TGCGCCAGCAGCCAAGAGATTCTGACAGGGGGGCGGACAGATACGCAGTATTTT.

This clonotype appeared a few times. This chain connects TRBV6-2 or TRBV6-3 to TRBJ1-5; D ambiguous. V lost 5 bases to trimming and J lost 3 bases, with 17 bases between them. The CDR3 totals 16 residues. Germline V gene lookup returns CDR1 MNHEY and CDR2 SVGEGT. CDR3 sequence reads: CASSDARTDNNQPQHF. CDR3 in DNA: TGTGCCAGCAGTGACGCAAGGACGGATAACAATCAGCCCCAGCATTTT.

This clonotype was seen a few times. This sequence joins TRBV29-1 and TRBJ2-7; 8 bases match TRBD1. The CDR3 loop spans 13 amino acids. Germline CDR1 and CDR2: SQVTM and ANQGSEA. Trimming took 6 bases from V and 0 from J; bases not matched to a gene: 4. The CDR3: CSVRTGSSYEQYF. Here the CDR3 DNA reads TGCAGCGTGAGGACAGGGAGCTCCTACGAGCAGTACTTC.

Concerning this clonotype itself: The conserved final phenylalanine or tryptophan is absent from the CDR3, which likely points to a read error. The chain couples TRBV13 to TRBJ1-1; 7 nucleotides line up with TRBD1. The germline CDR1 and CDR2 sequences are PRHDT and FYEKMQ (reference sequence). This CDR3 region has 12 residues. V shed 3 bases, J shed 11 bases, and the junction held 6 bases outside the gene matches. CDR3 DNA sequence: TGTGCCAGCAGCTTTACAGGGGTCTCCGCTTTCATT. It specifies CASSFTGVSAFI.

Only a few counts were recorded for this clonotype. The CDR3: CASSQLLLRGRGSGELFF. CDR3 nucleotides: TGTGCCAGCAGCCAACTCCTCCTCCGTGGGAGGGGATCAGGGGAGCTGTTTTTT. The chain links TRBV11-2 to TRBJ2-2, with TRBD2 matching 7 bases. The CDR3 has 18 amino acids. The V gene end was trimmed by 5 bases and the J gene end by 8 bases; junction bases not matched to a gene: 20. CDR1 SGHAT and CDR2 FQNNGV come from the germline V gene.